The rows below give T cell receptor beta chains drawn from one sample of a study of blood T cell repertoires in COVID-19. Sequencing was performed with immunoSEQ multiplex PCR; in TCRdb, only in-frame clones are kept and a portion is missing. The sample consists of 50,000 to 65,000 clones, 80% to 85% of them appearing once. The specimen was peripheral blood. The receptor set was obtained from a man aged 55 to 70 with COVID-19, enrolled during active disease. Both conserved end residues are part of each CDR3. Fields, in order: J gene, D gene, clone size, V gene, CDR3 DNA, CDR3 protein. D genes are given only for firm matches. Clone size, where shown, is once, few, many, or a class for clones that have expanded.

TRBJ2-7,-,-,TRBV13,TGTGCCAGCAGCTTAGTGGCCGAGCAGTACTTC,CASSLVAEQYF
TRBJ2-3,TRBD1,-,TRBV2,TGTGCCAGCAGTGGGGACAGGGGGAGCACAGATACGCAGTATTTT,CASSGDRGSTDTQYF
TRBJ2-5,TRBD1,-,TRBV5-1,TGCGCCAGCAGCCCGTCGAGACAGGGCTCGCAAGAGACCCAGTACTTC,CASSPSRQGSQETQYF
TRBJ1-2,TRBD1,-,TRBV5-1,TGCGCCAGCAGCGATCCCGGCACCGGGACAGGGGTCTATGGCTACACCTTC,CASSDPGTGTGVYGYTF
TRBJ2-1,-,-,TRBV11-3,TGTGCCAGCAGCTTAGCAACCTACAATGAGCAGTTCTTC,CASSLATYNEQFF
TRBJ2-5,TRBD2,-,TRBV11-2,TGTGCCAGCAGCTTAGGCGGGCGGGGGATTAGAGAGACCCAGTACTTC,CASSLGGRGIRETQYF
TRBJ2-7,TRBD1,-,TRBV6-1,TGTGCCAGCAGTGCACTCCCGGGACAGGGGGCGCAAGAGCAGTACTTC,CASSALPGQGAQEQYF
TRBJ1-4,-,few,TRBV2,TGTGCCAGCAGGACCCAGAGCGACGACCCCACCTTTGATGAAAAACTGTTTTTT,CASRTQSDDPTFDEKLFF
TRBJ1-6,TRBD1,-,TRBV5-1,TGCGCCAGCAGCGCCGGGACAGCCTATAATTCACCCCTCCACTTT,CASSAGTAYNSPLHF
TRBJ2-1,TRBD2,-,TRBV7-9,TGTGCCAGCAGCCACGATGGGGGGGACTACCGTAACAATGAGCAGTTCTTC,CASSHDGGDYRNNEQFF
TRBJ1-2,-,-,TRBV10-3,TGTGCCATCAGACAGGGATACGGCTACACCTTC,CAIRQGYGYTF
TRBJ2-7,-,-,TRBV6-5,TGTGCCAGCAGACTCTCCATGGGCGCCTACGAGCAGTACTTC,CASRLSMGAYEQYF
TRBJ2-3,-,-,TRBV2,TGTGCCAGCAGTGAAGCGTCAACAGAGGATACGCAGTATTTT,CASSEASTEDTQYF
TRBJ1-3,-,-,TRBV7-3,TGTGCCAGCAGCACCACACAAGGAAACACCATATATTTT,CASSTTQGNTIYF
TRBJ2-3,TRBD2,-,TRBV18,TGTGCCAGCTCACCACCGCGGCTAGCGGGTAGCACAGATACGCAGTATTTT,CASSPPRLAGSTDTQYF
TRBJ1-1,TRBD1,-,TRBV18,TGTGCCAGCTCACCAGAGACAGGGGGCAAACCTGAAGCTTTCTTT,CASSPETGGKPEAFF
TRBJ2-3,TRBD1,-,TRBV5-4,TGTGCCAGCAGACCTGGACAGGATCTACGGAACACAGATACGCAGTATTTT,CASRPGQDLRNTDTQYF
TRBJ2-3,TRBD2,-,TRBV9,TGTGCCAGCAGCCCCTCTAGCGGTAGCACAGATACGCAGTATTTT,CASSPSSGSTDTQYF
TRBJ2-7,-,once,TRBV2,TGTGCCAGCAGTGAGGAGGGCGAGCAGTACTTC,CASSEEGEQYF
TRBJ2-3,-,once,TRBV29-1,TGCAGCGTTGAGACTAACTCGGATACGCAGTATTTT,CSVETNSDTQYF
TRBJ2-3,TRBD2,-,TRBV15,TGTGCCACCAGCAGAGATCCCGGTCTAGCGGGAGGTCCAGATACGCAGTATTTT,CATSRDPGLAGGPDTQYF
TRBJ2-1,-,-,TRBV21-1,TGTGCCAGCAGCAAAACTGTGGGCGGGAGGCCCCCGGGGAATGAGCAGTTCTTC,CASSKTVGGRPPGNEQFF
TRBJ1-2,-,-,TRBV19,TGTGCCAGTAGTCTACAGCCGGGACAACATGGCTACACCTTC,CASSLQPGQHGYTF
TRBJ2-7,-,-,TRBV2,TGTGCCAGCAGTCCAGGGAATCTCTCCTACGAGCAGTACTTC,CASSPGNLSYEQYF
TRBJ1-2,-,-,TRBV6-5,TGTGCCAGCAGTTACTCGATGCAGTCGACTAACTATGGCTACACCTTC,CASSYSMQSTNYGYTF
TRBJ1-6,-,once,TRBV6-6,TGTGCCAGCAGTCCCCACGCCGACACTCCCTATAATTCACCCCTCCACTTT,CASSPHADTPYNSPLHF
TRBJ2-1,-,once,TRBV4-1,TGCGCCAGCAGCCAAATGAGGGTAACGCGCTCCTACAATGAGCAGTTCTTC,CASSQMRVTRSYNEQFF
TRBJ2-3,TRBD2,-,TRBV5-1,TGCGCCAGCAGCTTGGTACCGGGACTAGCGGGCACAGATACGCAGTATTTT,CASSLVPGLAGTDTQYF
TRBJ1-2,TRBD1,-,TRBV3-1/TRBV3-2,TGTGCCAGCAGCCAAGACCGACAGGGGCCCATCTATGGCTACACCTTC,CASSQDRQGPIYGYTF
TRBJ2-1,TRBD1,-,TRBV2,TGTGCCAGCAGTGGACAGGGTCCGTTCTTC,CASSGQGPFF
TRBJ1-3,-,-,TRBV11-2,TGTGCCAGCAGCTTAGAATGGGGCCCACAGGTGATTGGGAACACCATATATTTT,CASSLEWGPQVIGNTIYF
TRBJ2-5,-,-,TRBV18,TGTGCCAGCTCACCACCCCCCAGGGGGGAAGAGGAAGAGACCCAGTACTTC,CASSPPPRGEEEETQYF
TRBJ1-4,-,-,TRBV11-2,TGTGCCAGCAGCTTCGAACAGAGTTCCTTAAAGAAACTGTTTTTT,CASSFEQSSLKKLFF
TRBJ2-1,TRBD1,-,TRBV5-1,TGCGCCAGCAGCCCGGGGACAGTGAGCTACAATGAGCAGTTCTTC,CASSPGTVSYNEQFF
TRBJ1-2,TRBD1,-,TRBV5-1,TGCGCCAGCAGCCCTGACAGGGGAATTGGCTATGGCTACACCTTC,CASSPDRGIGYGYTF
TRBJ2-3,-,-,TRBV11-2,TGTGCCAGCAGCTTATCGCAGGGGGGTGCCACAGATACGCAGTATTTT,CASSLSQGGATDTQYF
TRBJ2-1,-,-,TRBV9,TGTGCCAGCAGCGTAGAGGGGCAGGGGGGCAATGAGCAGTTCTTC,CASSVEGQGGNEQFF
TRBJ1-6,-,once,TRBV4-2,TGTGCCAGCAGCCAAGACTCTGCACCCCTCCACTTT,CASSQDSAPLHF
TRBJ1-3,TRBD1,-,TRBV25-1,TGTGCCAGCAGCTCGGGGACAGGGGGCTTTGGAAACACCATATATTTT,CASSSGTGGFGNTIYF
TRBJ2-7,-,-,TRBV12-3/TRBV12-4,TGTGCCAGCAGCCGAGGAAACTACGAGCAGTACTTC,CASSRGNYEQYF
TRBJ1-1,-,-,TRBV12-3/TRBV12-4,TGTGCCAGCAGTTCATACACTGAAGCTTTCTTT,CASSSYTEAFF
TRBJ1-2,-,-,TRBV24-1,TGTGCCACCTTTCAGGGTTATGGCTACACCTTC,CATFQGYGYTF
TRBJ2-5,TRBD2,-,TRBV10-2,TGCGCCAGCAGTGATCATCGGACTAGCGGGGGGCAGACCCAGTACTTC,CASSDHRTSGGQTQYF
TRBJ1-1,-,-,TRBV28,TGTGCCAGCAGACCAACCGGGGGAGGGACTGAAGCTTTCTTT,CASRPTGGGTEAFF
TRBJ1-2,TRBD1,few,TRBV6-5,TGTGCCAGCAGTTATATAAGGACAGGGGGCGGCTATGGCTACACCTTC,CASSYIRTGGGYGYTF
TRBJ2-1,TRBD2,-,TRBV19,TGTGCCAGTAGTCCATGGGGGGGACCAGCCTCCTACAATGAGCAGTTCTTC,CASSPWGGPASYNEQFF